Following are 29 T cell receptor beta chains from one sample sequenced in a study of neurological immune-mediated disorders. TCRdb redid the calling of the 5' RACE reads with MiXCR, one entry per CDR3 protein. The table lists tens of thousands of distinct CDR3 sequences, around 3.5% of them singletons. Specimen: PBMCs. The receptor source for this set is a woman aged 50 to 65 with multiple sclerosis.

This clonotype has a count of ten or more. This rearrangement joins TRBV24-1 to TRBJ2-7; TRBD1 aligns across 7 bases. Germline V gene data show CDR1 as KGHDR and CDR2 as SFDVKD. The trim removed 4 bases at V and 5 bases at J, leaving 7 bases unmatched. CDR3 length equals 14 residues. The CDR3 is CATSDRQGTHEQYF. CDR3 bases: TGTGCCACCAGTGACCGACAGGGTACCCACGAGCAGTACTTC.

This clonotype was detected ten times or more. CDR3 nucleotide sequence: TGTGCCAGCAGCCGACAGTTTGAAGAGACCCAGTACTTC. Translating gives CASSRQFEETQYF. V gene TRBV7-2 combines with J gene TRBJ2-5; possible D gene TRBD1, 5 bases. Germline-derived CDR1 and CDR2 are SGHTA and FQGNSA. This CDR3 contains 13 residues. The germline V and J ends were trimmed by 5 bases and 3 bases, with 10 bases remaining between them.

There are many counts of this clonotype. CDR3: CASSIDRWGYTF. As DNA, the CDR3 is TGTGCCAGCAGCATAGACCGGTGGGGCTACACCTTC. The chain couples TRBV7-2 to TRBJ1-2; no reliable D call. Looked up from germline, CDR1 is SGHTA and CDR2 is FQGNSA. The CDR3 is made up of 12 amino acids. V shed 5 bases and J shed 8 bases, with 12 bases lying between them.

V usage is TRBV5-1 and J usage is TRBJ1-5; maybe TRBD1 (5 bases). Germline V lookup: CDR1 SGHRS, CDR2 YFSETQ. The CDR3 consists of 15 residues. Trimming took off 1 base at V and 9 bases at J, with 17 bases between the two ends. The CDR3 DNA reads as TGCGCCAGCAGCTTGAATTCCCAGGGTGCGGGGCCCCAGCATTTT. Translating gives CASSLNSQGAGPQHF. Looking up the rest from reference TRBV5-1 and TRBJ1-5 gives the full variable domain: KAGVTQTPRYLIKTRGQQVTLSCSPISGHRSVSWYQQTPGQGLQFLFEYFSETQRNKGNFPGRFSGRQFSNSRSEMNVSTLELGDSALYLCASSLNSQGAGPQHFGDGTRLSIL.

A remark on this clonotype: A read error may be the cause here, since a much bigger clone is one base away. CDR3 coding DNA: TGCAGTGCTAGAGAGACACAAGCCAAAAAAATTCAGTACTTC. Protein sequence: CSARETQAKKIQYF. The V and J genes are TRBV20-1 and TRBJ2-4; D gene uncertain. The germline V gene encodes CDR1 DFQATT and CDR2 SNEGSKA (reference sequence). The CDR3 covers 14 residues.

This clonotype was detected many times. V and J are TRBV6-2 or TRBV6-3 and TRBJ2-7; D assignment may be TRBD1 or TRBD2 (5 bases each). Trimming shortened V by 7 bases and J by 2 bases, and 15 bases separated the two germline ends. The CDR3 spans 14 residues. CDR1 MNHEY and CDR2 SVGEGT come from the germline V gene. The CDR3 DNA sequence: TGTGCCAGCATTGACGGGACGCCGGCCTACGAGCAGTACTTC. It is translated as CASIDGTPAYEQYF.

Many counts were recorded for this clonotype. The chain's CDR3 is CASSFRGRDEQYF. In nucleotides, the CDR3 is TGCGCCAGCAGCTTTCGGGGAAGGGACGAGCAGTACTTC. V gene TRBV5-1 combines with J gene TRBJ2-7; weak D call: TRBD2 (5 bases). Trimming cost V 2 bases and J 5 bases, with 11 bases left between them. The CDR3 consists of 13 residues. CDR1 is SGHRS and CDR2 is YFSETQ in the germline V gene.

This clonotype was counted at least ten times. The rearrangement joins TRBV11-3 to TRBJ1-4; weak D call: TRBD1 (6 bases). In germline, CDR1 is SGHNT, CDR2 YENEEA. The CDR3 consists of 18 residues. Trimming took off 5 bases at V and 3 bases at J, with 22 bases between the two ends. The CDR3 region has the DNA TGTGCCAGCAGCCTTCCCCCTGACAGGCCCGGGGCTAATGAAAAACTGTTTTTT. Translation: CASSLPPDRPGANEKLFF.

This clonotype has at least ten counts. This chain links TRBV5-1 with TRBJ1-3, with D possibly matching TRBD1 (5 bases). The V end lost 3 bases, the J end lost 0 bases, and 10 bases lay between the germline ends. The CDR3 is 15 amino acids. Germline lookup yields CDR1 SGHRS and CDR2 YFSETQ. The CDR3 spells CASSYDSRSGNTIYF. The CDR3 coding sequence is TGCGCCAGCAGCTATGACAGCCGCTCTGGAAACACCATATATTTT.

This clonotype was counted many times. CDR3 protein: CASTSSGTGKTEAFF. The CDR3 region has the DNA TGCGCCAGCACTTCCTCTGGGACAGGGAAGACTGAAGCTTTCTTT. The gene calls are TRBV5-1 and TRBJ1-1; TRBD1 matches 9 bases. With V trimmed by 6 bases and J by 5 bases, 11 bases remained unmatched. CDR3 length: 15 residues. Germline V gives CDR1 SGHRS, CDR2 YFSETQ.

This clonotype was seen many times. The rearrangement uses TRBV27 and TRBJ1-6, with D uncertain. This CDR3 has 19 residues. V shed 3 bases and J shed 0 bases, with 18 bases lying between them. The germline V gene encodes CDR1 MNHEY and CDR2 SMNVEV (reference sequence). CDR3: CASSFSLRYLSSYNSPLHF. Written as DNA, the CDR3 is TGTGCCAGCAGTTTCTCCCTCAGATATCTCAGCTCCTATAATTCACCCCTCCACTTT.

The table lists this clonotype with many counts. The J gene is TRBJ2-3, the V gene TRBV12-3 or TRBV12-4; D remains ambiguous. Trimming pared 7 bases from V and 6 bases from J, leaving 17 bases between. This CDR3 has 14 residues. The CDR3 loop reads CASTLGSSSDTQYF. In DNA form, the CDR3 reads TGTGCCAGCACCTTAGGCTCTAGTAGCGATACGCAGTATTTT.

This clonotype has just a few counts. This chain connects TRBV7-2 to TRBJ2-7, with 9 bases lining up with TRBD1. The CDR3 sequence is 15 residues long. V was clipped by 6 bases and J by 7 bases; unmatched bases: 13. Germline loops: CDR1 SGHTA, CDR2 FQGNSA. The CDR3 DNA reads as TGTGCCAGCAGTTATCCGGGACAGGGCTACTCAGAGCAGTACTTC. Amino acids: CASSYPGQGYSEQYF.

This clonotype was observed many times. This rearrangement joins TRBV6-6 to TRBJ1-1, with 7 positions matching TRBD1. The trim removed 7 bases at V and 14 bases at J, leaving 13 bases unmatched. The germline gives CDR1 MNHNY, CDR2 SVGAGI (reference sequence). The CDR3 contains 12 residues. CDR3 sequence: CASTQTTGVSFF. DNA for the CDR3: TGTGCCAGCACCCAGACCACAGGGGTAAGCTTCTTT.

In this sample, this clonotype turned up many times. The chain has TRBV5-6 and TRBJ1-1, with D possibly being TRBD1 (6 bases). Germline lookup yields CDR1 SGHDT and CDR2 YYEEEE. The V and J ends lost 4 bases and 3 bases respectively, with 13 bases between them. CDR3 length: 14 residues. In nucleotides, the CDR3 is TGTGCCAGCAGCCGGGGGGCGGGGGACACTGAAGCTTTCTTT. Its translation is CASSRGAGDTEAFF.

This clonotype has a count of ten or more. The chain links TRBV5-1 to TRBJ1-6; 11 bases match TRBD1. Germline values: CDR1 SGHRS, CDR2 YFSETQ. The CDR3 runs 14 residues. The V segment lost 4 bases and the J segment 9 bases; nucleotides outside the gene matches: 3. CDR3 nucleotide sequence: TGCGCCAGCAGCGGACAGGGGGCGGGTTCACCCCTCCACTTT. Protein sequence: CASSGQGAGSPLHF.

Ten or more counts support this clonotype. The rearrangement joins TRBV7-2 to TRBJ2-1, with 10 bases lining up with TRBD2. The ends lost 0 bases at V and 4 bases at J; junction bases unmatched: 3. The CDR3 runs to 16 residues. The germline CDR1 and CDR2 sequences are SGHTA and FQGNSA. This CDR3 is CASSLASSGGYNEQFF. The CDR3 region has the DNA TGTGCCAGCAGCTTAGCGAGTAGCGGGGGGTACAATGAGCAGTTCTTC.

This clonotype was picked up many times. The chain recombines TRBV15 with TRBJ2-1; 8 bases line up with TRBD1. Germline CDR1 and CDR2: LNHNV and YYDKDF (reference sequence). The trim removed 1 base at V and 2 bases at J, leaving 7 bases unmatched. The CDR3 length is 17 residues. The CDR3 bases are TGTGCCACCAGCAGAGTAGTGGGGACAGGCACCTACAATGAGCAGTTCTTC. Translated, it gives CATSRVVGTGTYNEQFF.

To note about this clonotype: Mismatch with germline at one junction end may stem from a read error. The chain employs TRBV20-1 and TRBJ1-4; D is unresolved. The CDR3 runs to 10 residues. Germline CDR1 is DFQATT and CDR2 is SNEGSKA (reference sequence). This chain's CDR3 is CSAHDEGQLF. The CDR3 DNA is TGCAGTGCTCACGACGAGGGTCAACTTTTT.

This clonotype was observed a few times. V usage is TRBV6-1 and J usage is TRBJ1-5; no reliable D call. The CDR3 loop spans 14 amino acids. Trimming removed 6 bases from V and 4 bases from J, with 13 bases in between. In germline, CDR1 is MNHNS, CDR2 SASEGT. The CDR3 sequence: CASRIGKGNQPQHF. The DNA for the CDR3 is TGTGCCAGCAGAATAGGAAAGGGAAATCAGCCCCAGCATTTT.

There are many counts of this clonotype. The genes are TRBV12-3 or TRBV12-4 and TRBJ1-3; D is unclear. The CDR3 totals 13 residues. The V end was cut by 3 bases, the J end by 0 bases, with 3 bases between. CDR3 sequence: CASSLSSGNTIYF. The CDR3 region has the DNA TGTGCCAGCAGTTTGAGCTCTGGAAACACCATATATTTT.

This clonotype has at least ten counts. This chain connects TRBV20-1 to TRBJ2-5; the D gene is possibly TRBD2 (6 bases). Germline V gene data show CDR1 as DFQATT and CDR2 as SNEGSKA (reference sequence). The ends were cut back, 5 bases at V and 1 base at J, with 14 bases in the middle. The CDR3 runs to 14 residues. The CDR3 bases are TGCAGTGCTGCGAGCGGGCCTTTCCAAGAGACCCAGTACTTC. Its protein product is CSAASGPFQETQYF.

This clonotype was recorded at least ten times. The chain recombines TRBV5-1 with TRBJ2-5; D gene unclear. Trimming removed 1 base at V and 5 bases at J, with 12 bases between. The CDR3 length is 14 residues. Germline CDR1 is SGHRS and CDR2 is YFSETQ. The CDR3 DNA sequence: TGCGCCAGCAGCTTGTCTAGTAAATTTGAGACCCAGTACTTC. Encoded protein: CASSLSSKFETQYF.

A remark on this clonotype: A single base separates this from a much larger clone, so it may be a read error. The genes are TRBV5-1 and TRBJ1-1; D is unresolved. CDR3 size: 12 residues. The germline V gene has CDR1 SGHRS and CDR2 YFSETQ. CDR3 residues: CANSLPGTEAFF. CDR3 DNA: TGCGCCAACAGCTTGCCCGGGACTGAAGCTTTCTTT.

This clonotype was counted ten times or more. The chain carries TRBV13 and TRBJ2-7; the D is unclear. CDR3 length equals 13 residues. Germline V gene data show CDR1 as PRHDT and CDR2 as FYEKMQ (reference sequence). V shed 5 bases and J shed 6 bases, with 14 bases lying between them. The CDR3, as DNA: TGTGCCAGCAGCCCACCCGGGTTTAGCGAGCAGTACTTC. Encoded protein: CASSPPGFSEQYF.

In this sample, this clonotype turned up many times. The CDR3 sequence is CASSLGGTYEQYF. In nucleotides, the CDR3 is TGTGCCAGCAGCTTGGGCGGAACCTACGAGCAGTACTTC. J is TRBJ2-7 and V is TRBV11-2; no definite D call. Germline V gives CDR1 SGHAT, CDR2 FQNNGV. The CDR3 has 13 residues. V was clipped by 3 bases and J by 2 bases, with 8 bases between them.

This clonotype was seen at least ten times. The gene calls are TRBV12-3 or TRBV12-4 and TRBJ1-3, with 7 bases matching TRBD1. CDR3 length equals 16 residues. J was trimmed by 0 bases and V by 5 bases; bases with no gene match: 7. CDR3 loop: CASSIQGLNSGNTIYF. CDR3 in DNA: TGTGCCAGCAGTATACAGGGGCTCAACTCTGGAAACACCATATATTTT.

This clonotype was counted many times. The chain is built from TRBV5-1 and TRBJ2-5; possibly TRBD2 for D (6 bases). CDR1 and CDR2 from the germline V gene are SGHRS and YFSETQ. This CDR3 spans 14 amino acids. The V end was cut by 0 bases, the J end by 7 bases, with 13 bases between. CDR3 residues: CASSLGGDGGTQYF. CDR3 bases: TGCGCCAGCAGCTTGGGGGGGGACGGAGGGACCCAGTACTTC. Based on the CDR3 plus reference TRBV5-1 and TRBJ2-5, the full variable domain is KAGVTQTPRYLIKTRGQQVTLSCSPISGHRSVSWYQQTPGQGLQFLFEYFSETQRNKGNFPGRFSGRQFSNSRSEMNVSTLELGDSALYLCASSLGGDGGTQYFGPGTRLLVL.

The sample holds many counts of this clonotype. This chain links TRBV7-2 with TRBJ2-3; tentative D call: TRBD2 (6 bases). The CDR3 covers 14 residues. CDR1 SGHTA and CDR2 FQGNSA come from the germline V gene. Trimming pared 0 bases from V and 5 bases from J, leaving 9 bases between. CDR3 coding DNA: TGTGCCAGCAGCTTAGCGGGGGGAATAGATACGCAGTATTTT. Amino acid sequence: CASSLAGGIDTQYF.